The 2 T cell receptor beta chains in this list originate from one sample, sequenced in a study of CD8 T cells in Susac syndrome. The RNA, 0.5 to 1 ug, was put through reverse transcription using random hexamers. TCRdb analysed the immunoSEQ multiplex PCR reads with MiXCR anew, one entry per CDR3 protein. The top ten hold roughly 0.099% of the sample, which has about 110,000 distinct CDR3 sequences, about 95% seen once. The sequenced material came from CD4+ T cells from PBMCs. These receptors came from a human donor in good health.

J is TRBJ2-7 and V is TRBV3-1; TRBD1 aligns across 7 bases. The V gene's germline CDR1 is LGHDT and CDR2 YNNKEL (reference sequence). The V and J ends lost 3 bases and 4 bases, in that order; junction bases with no gene match: 6. This CDR3 spans 14 amino acids. CDR3 DNA: TGTGCCAGCAGCCAGGAGACAGGGTATTACGAGCAGTACTTC. Protein product: CASSQETGYYEQYF.

The gene calls are TRBV20-1 and TRBJ2-4, with TRBD2 matching 9 bases. With 1 base clipped from V and 1 base from J, the junction kept 2 bases outside the gene matches. The CDR3 totals 15 residues. Germline-derived CDR1 and CDR2 are DFQATT and SNEGSKA (reference sequence). CDR3 in DNA: TGCAGTGCTAGAGTTAGCGGGAGTGCCAAAAACATTCAGTACTTC. Translated, it gives CSARVSGSAKNIQYF.